This note documents a single T cell receptor (beta chain) sequence. Its target is unknown. CDR3 length: 15 residues. The V and J ends lost 3 bases and 1 base respectively, with 12 bases between them. The germline gives CDR1 SEHNR, CDR2 FQNEAQ (reference sequence). The source of the sample is a study of regulatory T cells. Study observations and caveats: Control CD8+ cells showed a nonsignificant trend toward higher Shannon entropy than patient CD8+ cells.

The primer mix had 52 TRBV and 13 TRBJ primers. Profiling relied on immunoSEQ multiplex PCR, and the TCRdb table lists in-frame clones only, not all of them. The repertoire consists of about 17,000 clones, with approximately 92% occurring once and the leading ten covering approximately 30%. The TCR comes from a person in their late teens or twenties with CD3G deficiency. V gene TRBV7-9 combines with J gene TRBJ2-5; the D gene is possibly TRBD2 (5 bases). Sequencing used CD8+ T cells sorted from blood. Here the CDR3 reads CASSFGEAPQETQYF. CDR3 bases: TGTGCCAGCAGCTTCGGGGAAGCCCCCCAAGAGACCCAGTACTTC.